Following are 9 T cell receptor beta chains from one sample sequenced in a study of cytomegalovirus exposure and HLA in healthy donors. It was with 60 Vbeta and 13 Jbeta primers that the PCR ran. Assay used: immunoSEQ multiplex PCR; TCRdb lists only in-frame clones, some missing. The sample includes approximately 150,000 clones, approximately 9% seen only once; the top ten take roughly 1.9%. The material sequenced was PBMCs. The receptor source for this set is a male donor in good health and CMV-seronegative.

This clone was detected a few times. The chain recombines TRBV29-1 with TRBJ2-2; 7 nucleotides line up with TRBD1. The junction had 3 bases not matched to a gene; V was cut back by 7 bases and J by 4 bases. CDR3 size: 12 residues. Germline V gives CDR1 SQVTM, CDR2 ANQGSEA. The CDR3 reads CSGGQITGELFF. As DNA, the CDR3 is TGCAGCGGGGGACAGATCACCGGGGAGCTGTTTTTT.

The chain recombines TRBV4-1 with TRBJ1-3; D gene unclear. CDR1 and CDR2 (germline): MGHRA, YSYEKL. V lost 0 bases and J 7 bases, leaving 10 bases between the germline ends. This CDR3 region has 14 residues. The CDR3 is CASSQDQVANTIYF. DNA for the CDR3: TGCGCCAGCAGCCAAGATCAGGTCGCGAACACCATATATTTT.

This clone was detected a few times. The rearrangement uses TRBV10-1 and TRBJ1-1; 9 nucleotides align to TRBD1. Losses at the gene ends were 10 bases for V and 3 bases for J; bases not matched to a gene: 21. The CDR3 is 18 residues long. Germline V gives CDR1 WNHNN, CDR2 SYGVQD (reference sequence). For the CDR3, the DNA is TGCGCCAATCTCGAGGGGCAAGCAGGACAGGGGAGTGACACTGAAGCTTTCTTT. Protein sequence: CANLEGQAGQGSDTEAFF.

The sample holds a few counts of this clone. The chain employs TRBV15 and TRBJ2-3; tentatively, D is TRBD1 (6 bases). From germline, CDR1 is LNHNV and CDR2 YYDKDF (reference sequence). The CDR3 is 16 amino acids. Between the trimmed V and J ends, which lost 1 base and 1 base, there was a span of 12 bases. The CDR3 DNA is TGTGCCACCAGCAGAGTGGGGGCGTTGGGCACAGATACGCAGTATTTT. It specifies CATSRVGALGTDTQYF.

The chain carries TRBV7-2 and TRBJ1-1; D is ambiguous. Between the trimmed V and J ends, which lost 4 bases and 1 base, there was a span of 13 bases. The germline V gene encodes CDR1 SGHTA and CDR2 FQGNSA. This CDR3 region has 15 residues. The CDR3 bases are TGTGCCAGCAGCTACTACCGTTTACCGAACACTGAAGCTTTCTTT. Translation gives CASSYYRLPNTEAFF.

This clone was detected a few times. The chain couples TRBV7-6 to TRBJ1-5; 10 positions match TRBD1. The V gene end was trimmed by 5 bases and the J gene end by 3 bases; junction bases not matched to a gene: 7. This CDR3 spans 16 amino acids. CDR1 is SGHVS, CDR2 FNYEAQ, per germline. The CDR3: CASSPGTGAINQPQHF. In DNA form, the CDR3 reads TGTGCCAGCAGCCCCGGGACAGGGGCGATCAATCAGCCCCAGCATTTT.

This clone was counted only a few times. Here the CDR3 reads CASSPDGTGFYNEQFF. The CDR3 bases are TGTGCCAGCAGCCCAGACGGGACAGGCTTCTACAATGAGCAGTTCTTC. The chain has TRBV7-6 and TRBJ2-1, with 8 nucleotides matching TRBD1. CDR3 length equals 16 residues. Germline CDR1 SGHVS, CDR2 FNYEAQ. V lost 5 bases to trimming and J lost 3 bases; unmatched junction nucleotides: 9.

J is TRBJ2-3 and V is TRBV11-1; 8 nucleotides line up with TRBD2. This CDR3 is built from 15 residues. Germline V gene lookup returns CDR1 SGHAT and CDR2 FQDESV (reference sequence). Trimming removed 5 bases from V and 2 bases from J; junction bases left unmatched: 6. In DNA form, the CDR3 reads TGTGCCAGCAGCCCCGGGGGGGCGGACACAGATACGCAGTATTTT. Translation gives CASSPGGADTDTQYF.

The DNA for the CDR3 is TGCGCCAGCAGCCAGTTCTCGGGGGAGGAGGAAAAACTGTTTTTT. Its protein product is CASSQFSGEEEKLFF. V gene TRBV4-1 combines with J gene TRBJ1-4, with D perhaps matching TRBD1 (5 bases). CDR1 is MGHRA, CDR2 YSYEKL, per germline. The CDR3 length is 15 residues. The V end was cut by 3 bases, the J end by 8 bases, with 16 bases between.